The next 9 T cell receptor beta chains were all read from a single sample in a study of beta chain features in type 1 diabetes. Study outcomes and limitations: TCRB CDR3s from Type 1 diabetes patients were moderately but significantly shorter in all four CD4+ subsets.

For these receptors, no antigen is known. The authors reverse transcribed all of the isolated RNA, so sequencing captured expressed TCRB transcripts. Measured with immunoSEQ multiplex PCR; TCRdb has only the in-frame clones, and not every one. The data contain about 160,000 clones, 10% of them seen just once; the ten biggest clones take up roughly 0.45%. Sequencing used central memory CD4+ T cells from blood. The receptors originated from a man aged 25 to 40 with type 1 diabetes.

This clone was seen a handful of times. Additional DNA sequences in this sample encode the identical CDR3. The genes are TRBV5-1 and TRBJ2-5, with TRBD1 matching 9 bases. This CDR3 region has 14 residues. The germline V gene has CDR1 SGHRS and CDR2 YFSETQ. Germline trimming cut 0 bases from V and 3 bases from J; bases unmatched to any gene: 0. In nucleotides, the CDR3 is TGCGCCAGCAGCTTGGGGACAGGGGAAGAGACCCAGTACTTC. This codes for CASSLGTGEETQYF.

CDR3 sequence (DNA): TGTGCCAGCAGCCTAGGAGGGGCATTCTATGGCTACACCTTC. Translating it yields CASSLGGAFYGYTF. This chain links TRBV6-5 with TRBJ1-2; the D gene is possibly TRBD1 (5 bases). The V end was cut by 6 bases, the J end by 4 bases, with 15 bases between. Germline CDR1 and CDR2: MNHEY and SVGAGI. This CDR3 comprises 14 residues.

The V gene is TRBV7-8, the J gene TRBJ2-5; the D gene is possibly TRBD1 (6 bases). Looked up from germline, CDR1 is SGHVS and CDR2 is FQNEAQ. The CDR3 totals 14 residues. V was pared by 5 bases and J by 5 bases, with 15 bases between. This CDR3 is CASSINRVSETQYF. The CDR3, as DNA: TGTGCCAGCAGCATAAACAGGGTTTCCGAGACCCAGTACTTC.

The chain couples TRBV30 to TRBJ1-4, with 7 nucleotides matching TRBD1. The CDR3 covers 14 residues. The V gene end was trimmed by 0 bases and the J gene end by 8 bases; junction bases not matched to a gene: 6. Germline CDR1 is GTSNPN and CDR2 is SVGIG (reference sequence). CDR3: CAWSVQGFQEKLFF. The CDR3, as DNA: TGTGCCTGGAGTGTACAGGGGTTCCAAGAAAAACTGTTTTTT.

J is TRBJ2-3 and V is TRBV30; D is possibly TRBD2 (6 bases). Trimming took off 5 bases at V and 3 bases at J, with 24 bases between the two ends. The CDR3 runs to 17 residues. CDR1 GTSNPN and CDR2 SVGIG come from the germline V gene (reference sequence). The CDR3: CAWATGRRLGRTDTQYF. DNA for the CDR3: TGTGCCTGGGCAACGGGACGCAGGCTAGGGAGGACAGATACGCAGTATTTT.

The CDR3 DNA reads TGTGCCAGCAGTTCAGGACAGGGTGGCTACGAGCAGTACTTC. Translation: CASSSGQGGYEQYF. The V gene is TRBV28, the J gene TRBJ2-7; the match to TRBD1 covers 8 bases. The junction had 5 bases not matched to a gene; V was cut back by 4 bases and J by 3 bases. Germline-derived CDR1 and CDR2 are MDHEN and SYDVKM. This CDR3 comprises 14 residues.

The chain joins TRBV5-6 to TRBJ2-7; 10 nucleotides match TRBD1. The germline gives CDR1 SGHDT, CDR2 YYEEEE. Losses at the gene ends were 4 bases for V and 6 bases for J; bases not matched to a gene: 7. The CDR3 has 14 residues. CDR3 loop: CASSLDRGLAEQYF. Written as DNA, the CDR3 is TGTGCCAGCAGCCTCGACAGGGGGCTAGCCGAGCAGTACTTC. Looking up the rest from reference TRBV5-6 and TRBJ2-7 gives the full variable domain: DAGVTQSPTHLIKTRGQQVTLRCSPKSGHDTVSWYQQALGQGPQFIFQYYEEEERQRGNFPDRFSGHQFPNYSSELNVNALLLGDSALYLCASSLDRGLAEQYFGPGTRLTVT.

This chain uses TRBV6-1 with TRBJ1-2; D gene unclear. V lost 0 bases and J lost 8, with 10 bases in between. The CDR3 consists of 13 residues. Germline V gives CDR1 MNHNS, CDR2 SASEGT. Here the CDR3 DNA reads TGTGCCAGCAGTGAAGCTGCGTCGCTAGGCTACACCTTC. Protein sequence: CASSEAASLGYTF.

The sample holds a few counts of this clone. The V call is TRBV30, the J call TRBJ1-1; D is possibly TRBD1 (6 bases). Germline V gene data show CDR1 as GTSNPN and CDR2 as SVGIG (reference sequence). This CDR3 region has 11 residues. This CDR3 reads CYGGVNTEAFF. The CDR3 nucleotides are TGTTATGGGGGCGTGAACACTGAAGCTTTCTTT.